The 31 T cell receptor beta chains presented below share a single source sample, sequenced in a study of cytomegalovirus exposure and HLA in healthy donors. Produced via immunoSEQ multiplex PCR; TCRdb's table is partial and in-frame only. The table has approximately 220,000 clones, around 87% seen once. Sequenced input: PBMCs. These receptor sequences come from a man aged 18 to 30 in good health and CMV-seronegative.

The rearrangement joins TRBV30 to TRBJ1-1; the match to TRBD1 covers 11 bases. CDR1 GTSNPN and CDR2 SVGIG come from the germline V gene (reference sequence). Trimming cost V 4 bases and J 3 bases; bases outside gene matches: 7. CDR3 size: 15 residues. CDR3 DNA: TGTGCCTGGATAATCGGGACAGGGGGTTACACTGAAGCTTTCTTT. The encoded protein is CAWIIGTGGYTEAFF.

The chain has TRBV2 and TRBJ1-5; D is unclear. The CDR3 extends over 12 amino acids. Per germline, CDR1 SNHLY and CDR2 FYNNEI. Trimming took 6 bases from V and 5 from J, leaving 8 bases between them. CDR3 bases: TGTGCCAGCAGCGAGGGCCATCAGCCCCAGCATTTT. It is translated as CASSEGHQPQHF.

The gene calls are TRBV10-2 and TRBJ1-6, with 8 bases lining up with TRBD1. The germline CDR1 and CDR2 sequences are WSHSY and SAAADI. CDR3 length equals 15 residues. J was trimmed by 10 bases and V by 3 bases; bases with no gene match: 8. CDR3 sequence (DNA): TGCGCCAGCAGTGAATTGTGGACAGGGAACTCACCCCTCCACTTT. Its protein is CASSELWTGNSPLHF.

The rearrangement uses TRBV4-1 and TRBJ2-7, with TRBD2 matching 8 bases. The germline gives CDR1 MGHRA, CDR2 YSYEKL. This CDR3 comprises 16 residues. The junction had 11 bases not matched to a gene; V was cut back by 3 bases and J by 4 bases. The CDR3 bases are TGCGCCAGCAGCCACCCCGGGGGGGCCGCGAAATACGAGCAGTACTTC. Its translation is CASSHPGGAAKYEQYF.

This clone was observed a single time. The chain combines TRBV7-2 with TRBJ1-1; D unclear. The CDR3 is 14 residues long. Per germline, CDR1 SGHTA and CDR2 FQGNSA. Trimming cost V 3 bases and J 0 bases, with 8 bases left between them. The CDR3 region has the DNA TGTGCCAGCAGCTTGTGGGAGATGAACACTGAAGCTTTCTTT. Translated: CASSLWEMNTEAFF.

This sequence joins TRBV19 and TRBJ2-7; tentative D call: TRBD1 (5 bases). V lost 1 base and J lost 5, with 9 bases in between. This CDR3 spans 13 amino acids. Germline CDR1 is LNHDA and CDR2 is SQIVND (reference sequence). The CDR3 loop is CASSIVGANEQYF. As DNA, the CDR3 is TGTGCCAGTAGTATAGTTGGGGCCAACGAGCAGTACTTC.

The rearrangement joins TRBV5-1 to TRBJ2-7; D might be TRBD1 (6 bases). Germline-derived CDR1 and CDR2 are SGHRS and YFSETQ. The CDR3 sequence is 13 residues long. The V end lost 0 bases, the J end lost 3 bases, and 7 bases lay between the germline ends. CDR3: CASSLGDNYEQYF. The DNA for the CDR3 is TGCGCCAGCAGCTTGGGGGACAACTACGAGCAGTACTTC.

The chain is built from TRBV7-9 and TRBJ2-5; no reliable D call. The CDR3 contains 10 residues. V was clipped by 8 bases and J by 5 bases, with 6 bases between them. Germline values: CDR1 SEHNR, CDR2 FQNEAQ (reference sequence). CDR3 in amino acids: CASRAETQYF. For the CDR3, the DNA is TGTGCCAGCCGAGCGGAGACCCAGTACTTC.

This clone was recorded once. This rearrangement joins TRBV5-4 to TRBJ1-4; possibly TRBD1 for D (5 bases). This CDR3 region has 15 residues. V lost 0 bases to trimming and J lost 3 bases, with 9 bases between them. Germline lookup yields CDR1 SGHNT and CDR2 YYREEE (reference sequence). CDR3 amino acids: CASSLVSGPNEKLFF. The CDR3 nucleotides are TGTGCCAGCAGCTTGGTGTCAGGGCCTAATGAAAAACTGTTTTTT.

This chain connects TRBV7-2 to TRBJ1-3; 8 bases match TRBD1. V was pared by 4 bases and J by 3 bases, with 2 bases of the junction left unmatched. The CDR3 is made up of 14 amino acids. CDR1 and CDR2 from the germline V gene are SGHTA and FQGNSA. The CDR3 here is CASSSQGDGNTIYF. The CDR3 DNA follows: TGTGCCAGCAGCTCACAGGGGGATGGAAACACCATATATTTT.

The chain uses TRBV2 and TRBJ2-2, with 9 bases lining up with TRBD2. The CDR3 has 14 amino acids. Per germline, CDR1 SNHLY and CDR2 FYNNEI. V gave up 7 bases and J gave up 5 bases; unmatched junction bases: 5. The chain's CDR3 is CASMAGGPTGELFF. The CDR3 nucleotides are TGTGCCAGCATGGCGGGGGGGCCGACCGGGGAGCTGTTTTTT.

The genes are TRBV7-2 and TRBJ2-2, with D possibly TRBD2 on 6 matching bases. Trimming pared 7 bases from V and 7 bases from J, leaving 7 bases between. Germline assignment: CDR1 SGHTA and CDR2 FQGNSA. The CDR3 length is 11 residues. The CDR3 is CASMGGGELFF. As DNA, the CDR3 is TGTGCCAGCATGGGAGGCGGGGAGCTGTTTTTT.

The chain links TRBV5-5 to TRBJ2-3; a weak D match, TRBD2 (6 bases). The CDR3 covers 14 residues. In germline, CDR1 is SGHKS, CDR2 YYEKEE (reference sequence). Between the trimmed V and J ends, which lost 0 bases and 5 bases, there was a span of 10 bases. The CDR3 region has the DNA TGTGCCAGCAGCTTGGGGAAAGCGGGAGATACGCAGTATTTT. Its protein product is CASSLGKAGDTQYF.

This chain links TRBV4-3 with TRBJ2-7, with 7 bases aligning to TRBD2. Trimming removed 4 bases from V and 2 bases from J; junction bases left unmatched: 2. Germline V lookup: CDR1 LGHNA, CDR2 YSLEER. The CDR3 spans 13 residues. CDR3 sequence reads: CASSPGLAYEQYF. The CDR3 region has the DNA TGCGCCAGCAGCCCTGGACTAGCCTACGAGCAGTACTTC.

The CDR3 here is CASSLQAGVKAGELFF. CDR3 nucleotide sequence: TGTGCCAGCAGCCTCCAAGCGGGGGTAAAGGCCGGGGAGCTGTTTTTT. The gene calls are TRBV11-2 and TRBJ2-2, with TRBD2 matching 8 bases. There are 16 residues in the CDR3. V lost 5 bases, J lost 6 bases, and 11 bases stayed unmatched. CDR1 SGHAT and CDR2 FQNNGV come from the germline V gene.

The rearrangement uses TRBV6-5 and TRBJ2-7; D possibly corresponds to TRBD2 (6 bases). V was cut by 8 bases and J by 7 bases, with 21 bases left in between. This CDR3 region has 14 residues. Germline V gene lookup returns CDR1 MNHEY and CDR2 SVGAGI. The CDR3 loop is CASGETSPLREQYF. CDR3 nucleotides: TGTGCCAGCGGGGAGACTAGTCCCCTGAGGGAGCAGTACTTC.

The chain employs TRBV2 and TRBJ2-2, with D possibly TRBD2 on 5 matching bases. The CDR3 is made up of 14 amino acids. CDR1 is SNHLY and CDR2 is FYNNEI in the germline V gene. V was clipped by 4 bases and J by 1 base, with 7 bases between them. The CDR3 loop reads CASSGGMNTGELFF. CDR3 in DNA: TGTGCCAGCAGTGGAGGGATGAACACCGGGGAGCTGTTTTTT. The full variable domain, in which reference TRBV2 and TRBJ2-2 provide the parts outside the CDR3, is EPEVTQTPSHQVTQMGQEVILRCVPISNHLYFYWYRQILGQKVEFLVSFYNNEISEKSEIFDDQFSVERPDGSNFTLKIRSTKLEDSAMYFCASSGGMNTGELFFGEGSRLTVL.

This clone appeared a few times. The chain uses TRBV10-2 and TRBJ2-7; 10 positions agree with TRBD2. J was trimmed by 3 bases and V by 6 bases; bases with no gene match: 8. This CDR3 region has 15 residues. Germline V lookup: CDR1 WSHSY, CDR2 SAAADI. The CDR3 sequence is CASRATGLANYEQYF. DNA for the CDR3: TGCGCCAGCAGGGCCACGGGACTAGCGAACTACGAGCAGTACTTC.

The J gene is TRBJ1-5, the V gene TRBV5-1; TRBD1 matches 11 bases. Trimming cost V 4 bases and J 6 bases; bases outside gene matches: 3. CDR1 is SGHRS and CDR2 is YFSETQ in the germline V gene. CDR3 length equals 14 residues. CDR3 nucleotides: TGCGCCAGCAGCCAGGGACAGGGGGGTCAGCCCCAGCATTTT. Translation: CASSQGQGGQPQHF. Based on the CDR3 plus reference TRBV5-1 and TRBJ1-5, the full variable domain is KAGVTQTPRYLIKTRGQQVTLSCSPISGHRSVSWYQQTPGQGLQFLFEYFSETQRNKGNFPGRFSGRQFSNSRSEMNVSTLELGDSALYLCASSQGQGGQPQHFGDGTRLSIL.

This clone was recorded a few times. CDR3 coding DNA: TGTGCCAGCAGTTTCGGGCAGCCCCAGCATTTT. Translated: CASSFGQPQHF. This sequence joins TRBV28 and TRBJ1-5, with unresolved D. V lost 3 bases and J lost 7, with 4 bases in between. Germline V gene lookup returns CDR1 MDHEN and CDR2 SYDVKM. The CDR3 runs to 11 residues. The whole variable domain, filled in from reference TRBV28 and TRBJ1-5, reads DVKVTQSSRYLVKRTGEKVFLECVQDMDHENMFWYRQDPGLGLRLIYFSYDVKMKEKGDIPEGYSVSREKKERFSLILESASTNQTSMYLCASSFGQPQHFGDGTRLSIL.

The chain carries TRBV28 and TRBJ1-6; the D is unclear. V was clipped by 2 bases and J by 10 bases, with 15 bases between them. The CDR3 covers 15 residues. Germline V gene sequence: CDR1 MDHEN, CDR2 SYDVKM. The CDR3 here is CASSLEHRGESPLHF. As DNA, the CDR3 is TGTGCCAGCAGTTTAGAGCACCGGGGAGAGTCACCCCTCCACTTT.

V usage is TRBV28 and J usage is TRBJ2-7, with a tentative D call TRBD1 (6 bases). Germline CDR1 reads MDHEN; CDR2 reads SYDVKM. V was cut by 6 bases and J by 3 bases, with 18 bases left in between. The CDR3 length is 15 residues. CDR3 in amino acids: CASSPGGRGDYEQYF. For the CDR3, the DNA is TGTGCCAGCAGCCCCGGTGGCAGGGGTGACTACGAGCAGTACTTC.

This chain joins TRBV4-3 and TRBJ1-5, with 12 bases lining up with TRBD1. After removal of 1 base from V and 5 bases from J, the junction contained 9 bases not matched to a gene. This CDR3 is built from 18 residues. The germline V gene encodes CDR1 LGHNA and CDR2 YSLEER. CDR3 in amino acids: CASSQVYWDRGLHQPQHF. CDR3 nucleotides: TGCGCCAGCAGCCAAGTTTACTGGGACAGGGGGCTCCATCAGCCCCAGCATTTT.

The J gene is TRBJ2-2, the V gene TRBV5-5; 8 nucleotides agree with TRBD1. The CDR3 is made up of 15 amino acids. Losses at the gene ends were 4 bases for V and 3 bases for J; bases not matched to a gene: 5. The V gene's germline CDR1 is SGHKS and CDR2 YYEKEE (reference sequence). The CDR3 DNA is TGTGCCAGCAGCGCAACGGACAGGGACACCGGGGAGCTGTTTTTT. Its translation is CASSATDRDTGELFF.

CDR3 residues: CASSWDRAYEQYF. DNA for the CDR3: TGTGCCAGCAGCTGGGACAGGGCCTACGAGCAGTACTTC. The chain employs TRBV5-6 and TRBJ2-7, with 9 bases fitting TRBD1. Germline V gene data show CDR1 as SGHDT and CDR2 as YYEEEE. J gave up 2 bases and V 3 bases, and 0 bases lay outside the gene matches. The CDR3 has 13 amino acids.

CDR3 DNA sequence: TGTGCCAGCAGCTTCGGGGGGGCTGTGTACGAGCAGTACTTC. It codes for CASSFGGAVYEQYF. V is TRBV7-2 and J is TRBJ2-7, with 8 bases matching TRBD2. The CDR3 is 14 residues long. V dropped 3 bases and J dropped 4; count of bases not matched to a gene: 5. Germline V gives CDR1 SGHTA, CDR2 FQGNSA.

The chain joins TRBV11-3 to TRBJ2-7; 10 bases fit TRBD2. CDR3 length: 15 residues. CDR1 is SGHNT and CDR2 is YENEEA in the germline V gene. The V segment lost 7 bases and the J segment 5 bases; nucleotides outside the gene matches: 11. The CDR3 DNA follows: TGTGCCAGCAAACCTTCTAGCGGGAGTCGCAACGAGCAGTACTTC. It is translated as CASKPSSGSRNEQYF. Filled out from reference TRBV11-3 and TRBJ2-7, the complete variable domain reads EAGVVQSPRYKIIEKKQPVAFWCNPISGHNTLYWYLQNLGQGPELLIRYENEEAVDDSQLPKDRFSAERLKGVDSTLKIQPAELGDSAVYLCASKPSSGSRNEQYFGPGTRLTVT.

The chain is built from TRBV28 and TRBJ2-1; 7 bases match TRBD2. The CDR3 sequence is 13 residues long. Germline V CDR1 and CDR2: MDHEN, SYDVKM. The J segment lost 8 bases and the V segment lost 6 bases, leaving 7 bases of the junction unmatched. The DNA for the CDR3 is TGTGCCAGCAGGGCTAGCGGACGGTATGAGCAGTTCTTC. Its protein product is CASRASGRYEQFF.

This sequence joins TRBV15 and TRBJ1-5; D might be TRBD1 (6 bases). V lost 4 bases to trimming and J lost 2 bases, with 18 bases between them. The CDR3 runs to 17 residues. Per the germline V gene, CDR1 is LNHNV and CDR2 is YYDKDF (reference sequence). CDR3 region: CATSMGTGNMGNQPQHF. CDR3 bases: TGTGCCACCAGCATGGGCACAGGGAATATGGGCAATCAGCCCCAGCATTTT. The variable domain in full, with the rest retrieved from reference TRBV15 and TRBJ1-5, is DAMVIQNPRYQVTQFGKPVTLSCSQTLNHNVMYWYQQKSSQAPKLLFHYYDKDFNNEADTPDNFQSRRPNTSFCFLDIRSPGLGDTAMYLCATSMGTGNMGNQPQHFGDGTRLSIL.

The chain combines TRBV6-5 with TRBJ2-7, with D uncertain. CDR1 MNHEY and CDR2 SVGAGI come from the germline V gene. Trimming took 0 bases from V and 1 from J, leaving 7 bases between them. The CDR3 spans 14 residues. The CDR3 DNA follows: TGTGCCAGCAGTTACTCCTCCCGTTCCTACGAGCAGTACTTC. It is translated as CASSYSSRSYEQYF.

The chain combines TRBV10-3 with TRBJ2-7; D is perhaps TRBD1 (6 bases). V lost 6 bases and J lost 4, with 16 bases in between. Germline V lookup: CDR1 ENHRY, CDR2 SYGVKD. The CDR3 has 14 residues. The CDR3 here is CAIRGDTRIYEQYF. For the CDR3, the DNA is TGTGCCATCAGAGGGGACACAAGGATTTACGAGCAGTACTTC.